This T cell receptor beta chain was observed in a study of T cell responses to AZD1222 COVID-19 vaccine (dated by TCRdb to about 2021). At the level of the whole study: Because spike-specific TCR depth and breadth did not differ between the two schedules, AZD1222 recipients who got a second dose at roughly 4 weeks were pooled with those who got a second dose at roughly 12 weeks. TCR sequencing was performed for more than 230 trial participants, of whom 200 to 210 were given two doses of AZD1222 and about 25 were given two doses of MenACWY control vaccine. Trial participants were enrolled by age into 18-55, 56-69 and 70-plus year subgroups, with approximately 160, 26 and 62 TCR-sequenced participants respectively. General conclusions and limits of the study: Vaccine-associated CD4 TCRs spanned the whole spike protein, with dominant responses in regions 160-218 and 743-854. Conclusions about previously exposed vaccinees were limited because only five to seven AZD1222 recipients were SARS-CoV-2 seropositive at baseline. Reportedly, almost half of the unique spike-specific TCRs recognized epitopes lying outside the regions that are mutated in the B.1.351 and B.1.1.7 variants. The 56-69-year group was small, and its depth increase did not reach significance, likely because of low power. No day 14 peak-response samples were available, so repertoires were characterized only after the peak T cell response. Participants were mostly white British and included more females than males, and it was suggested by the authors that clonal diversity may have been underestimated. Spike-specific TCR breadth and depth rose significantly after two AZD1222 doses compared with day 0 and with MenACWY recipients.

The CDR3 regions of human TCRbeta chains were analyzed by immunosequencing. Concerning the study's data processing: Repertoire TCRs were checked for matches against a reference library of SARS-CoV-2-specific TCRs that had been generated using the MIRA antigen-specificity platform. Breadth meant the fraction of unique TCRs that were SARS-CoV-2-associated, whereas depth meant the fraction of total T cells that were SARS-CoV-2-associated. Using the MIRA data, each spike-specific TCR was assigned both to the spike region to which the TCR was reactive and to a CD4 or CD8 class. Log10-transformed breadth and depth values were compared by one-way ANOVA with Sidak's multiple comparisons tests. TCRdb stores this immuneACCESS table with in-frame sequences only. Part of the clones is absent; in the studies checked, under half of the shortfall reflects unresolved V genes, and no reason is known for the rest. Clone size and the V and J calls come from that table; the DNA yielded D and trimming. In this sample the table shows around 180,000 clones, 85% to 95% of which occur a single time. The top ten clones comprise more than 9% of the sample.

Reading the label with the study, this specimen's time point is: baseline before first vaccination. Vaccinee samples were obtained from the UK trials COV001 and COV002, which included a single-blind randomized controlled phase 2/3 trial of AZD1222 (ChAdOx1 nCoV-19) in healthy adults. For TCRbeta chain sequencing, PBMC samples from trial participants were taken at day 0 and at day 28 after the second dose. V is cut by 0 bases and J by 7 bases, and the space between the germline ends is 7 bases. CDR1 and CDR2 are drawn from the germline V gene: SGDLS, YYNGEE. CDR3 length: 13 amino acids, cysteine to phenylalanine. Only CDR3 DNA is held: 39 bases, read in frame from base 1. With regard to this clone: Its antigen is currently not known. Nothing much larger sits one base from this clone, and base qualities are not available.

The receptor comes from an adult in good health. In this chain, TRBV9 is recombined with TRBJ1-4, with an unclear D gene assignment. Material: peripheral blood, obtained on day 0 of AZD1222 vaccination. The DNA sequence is TGTGCCAGCAGCGTAGGACGCGGTGAAAAACTGTTTTTT. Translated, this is CASSVGRGEKLFF.